The clone carrying this TCR beta chain turned up a few times. Its cognate antigen is unknown. V shed 0 bases and J 9 bases; nucleotides not matched to a gene: 4. The CDR3 is made up of 15 amino acids. Germline CDR1 is SGHRS and CDR2 is YFSETQ. PCR employed 60 Vbeta and 13 Jbeta primers. The assay was immunoSEQ multiplex PCR, and TCRdb's table has in-frame clones only and misses some. Counted here are about 170,000 clones, around three quarters occurring once; the ten biggest clones make up 2% to 2.5%. These data belong to a study of cytomegalovirus exposure and HLA in healthy donors. Notes on the study in general: The dataset shows that most TCR sequences were rare, while some public TCRs occurred in many donors. Sequencing depth across donors, presence/absence analyses assumed, was roughly uniform. In a later analysis, 15,000 to 20,000 TCR beta sequences were associated with HLA alleles at 0.05 false discovery rate.

The chain carries TRBV5-1 and TRBJ2-1; 12 nucleotides agree with TRBD2. This receptor was taken from a woman in her forties or fifties in good health and CMV-seronegative. Source material: PBMCs. CDR3 nucleotides: TGCGCCAGCAGCTTGGGGCCTAGCGGGGGGGGTGAGCAGTTCTTC. Its protein is CASSLGPSGGGEQFF. The full variable domain, with the rest looked up from reference TRBV5-1 and TRBJ2-1, is KAGVTQTPRYLIKTRGQQVTLSCSPISGHRSVSWYQQTPGQGLQFLFEYFSETQRNKGNFPGRFSGRQFSNSRSEMNVSTLELGDSALYLCASSLGPSGGGEQFFGPGTRLTVL.